This T cell receptor (beta chain) was obtained from a study of blood T cells in healthy people across ages. Ten or more counts support this clonotype. There are 15 residues in the CDR3. Deletions cut 5 bases from V and 4 bases from J, with 17 bases between. Looked up from germline, CDR1 is SGHTA and CDR2 is FQGNSA. A second PCR of roughly 7 to 11 cycles used a sample-barcoded 5' primer and a J-beta primer mix. Per-sample output comprised a minimum of 3 million paired-end reads containing CDR3. TCRdb re-derived calls from the 5' RACE reads in MiXCR, one entry per CDR3 protein. The sample includes hundreds of thousands of distinct CDR3 sequences, roughly 50% of them seen just once.

Source material: blood. The V gene is TRBV7-2, the J gene TRBJ2-5; possible D gene TRBD1, 5 bases. The receptor was isolated from a woman aged 60-70 years in good health. CDR3 amino acids: CASSLRPSRVETQYF. CDR3 sequence (DNA): TGTGCCAGCAGCCTACGACCCTCCAGGGTAGAGACCCAGTACTTC. The whole variable domain, remainder taken from reference TRBV7-2 and TRBJ2-5, is GAGVSQSPSNKVTEKGKDVELRCDPISGHTALYWYRQSLGQGLEFLIYFQGNSAPDKSGLPSDRFSAERTGGSVSTLTIQRTQQEDSAVYLCASSLRPSRVETQYFGPGTRLLVL.